This record looks at one TCR beta chain sequence and its context. This entry belongs to a study of control samples from healthy donors and cancer patients. The method was immunoSEQ multiplex PCR; TCRdb's version includes in-frame clones alone and lacks a portion of them. The sample lists roughly 180,000 clones; just over 90% were seen once. CDR3 length: 16 residues. The V segment lost 5 bases and the J segment 1 base; nucleotides outside the gene matches: 10. Germline V gene data show CDR1 as SGHTA and CDR2 as FQGNSA. The sequenced sample was blood. The chain recombines TRBV7-2 with TRBJ2-7; TRBD2 matches at 8 bases. The sequence was collected from a woman aged 60-75 years in good health. The CDR3 reads CASSPDGGGPSYEQYF. CDR3 in DNA: TGTGCCAGCAGCCCCGATGGCGGGGGGCCGTCCTACGAGCAGTACTTC.